This entry describes one T cell receptor beta chain. PCR amplification relied on 60 Vbeta primers (plus 13 Jbeta primers). Clones were sequenced by immunoSEQ multiplex PCR, and TCRdb holds only the in-frame ones, with some missing. The table includes around 64,000 clones, 70% to 90% detected once. These data are taken from a study of cytomegalovirus exposure and HLA in healthy donors. Between the trimmed V and J ends, which lost 6 bases and 4 bases, there was a span of 16 bases. Looked up from germline, CDR1 is MNHEY and CDR2 is SVGAGI. This CDR3 contains 14 residues. This receptor was identified in a woman in her twenties or thirties in good health and CMV-seronegative. The chain combines TRBV6-5 with TRBJ2-7, with D possibly TRBD1 on 5 matching bases. Sequencing used PBMCs. Here the CDR3 reads CASSLSSGLYEQYF. As DNA, the CDR3 is TGTGCCAGCAGCCTTAGTTCAGGGTTATACGAGCAGTACTTC.